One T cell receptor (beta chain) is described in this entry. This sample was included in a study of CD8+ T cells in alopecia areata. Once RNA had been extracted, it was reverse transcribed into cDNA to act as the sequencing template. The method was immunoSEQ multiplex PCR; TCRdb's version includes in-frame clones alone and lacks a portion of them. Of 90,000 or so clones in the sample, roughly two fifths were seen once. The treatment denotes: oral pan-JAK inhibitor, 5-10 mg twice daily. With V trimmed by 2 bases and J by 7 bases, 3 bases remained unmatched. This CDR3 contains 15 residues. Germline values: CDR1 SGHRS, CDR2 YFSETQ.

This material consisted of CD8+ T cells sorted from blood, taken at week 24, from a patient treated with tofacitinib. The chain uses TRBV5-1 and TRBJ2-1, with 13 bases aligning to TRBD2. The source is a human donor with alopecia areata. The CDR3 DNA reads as TGCGCCAGCAGCTTCGGACTAGCGGGAGTGAATGAGCAGTTCTTC. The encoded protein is CASSFGLAGVNEQFF.